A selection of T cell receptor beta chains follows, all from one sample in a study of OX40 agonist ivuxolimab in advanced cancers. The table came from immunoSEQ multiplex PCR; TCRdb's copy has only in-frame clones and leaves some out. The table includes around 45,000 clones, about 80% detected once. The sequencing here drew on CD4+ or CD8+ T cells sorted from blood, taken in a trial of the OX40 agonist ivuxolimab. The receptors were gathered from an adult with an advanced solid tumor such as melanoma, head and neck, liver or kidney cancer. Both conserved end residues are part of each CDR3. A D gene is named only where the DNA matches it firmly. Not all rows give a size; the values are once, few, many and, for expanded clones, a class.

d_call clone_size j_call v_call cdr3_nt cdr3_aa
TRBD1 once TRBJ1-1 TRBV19 TGTGCCAGTAGTATCCAAGCCGGGACAGAGAACACTGAAGCTTTCTTT CASSIQAGTENTEAFF
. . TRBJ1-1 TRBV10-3 TGTGCCACCGCACAGGGTTCGAACACTGAAGCTTTCTTT CATAQGSNTEAFF
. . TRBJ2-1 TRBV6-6 TGTGCCAGCAGCACTACATTAAATCAGCAGTTCTTC CASSTTLNQQFF
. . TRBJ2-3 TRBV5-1 TGCGCCAGCAGCTTGGAGCAAAACATACGGACAGATACGCAGTATTTT CASSLEQNIRTDTQYF
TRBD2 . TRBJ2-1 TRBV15 TGTGCCACCAGCACAAGCGGGGACCCCTCCTACAATGAGCAGTTCTTC CATSTSGDPSYNEQFF
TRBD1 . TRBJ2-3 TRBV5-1 TGCGCCAGCAGCTCGACAGGGGCAGATACGCAGTATTTT CASSSTGADTQYF
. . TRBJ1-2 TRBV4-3 TGCGCCAGCAGCCTTGACAGCTATGGCTACACCTTC CASSLDSYGYTF
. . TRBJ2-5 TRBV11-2 TGTGCCAGCAGCTTAAAAGGGCTCCAAGAGACCCAGTACTTC CASSLKGLQETQYF
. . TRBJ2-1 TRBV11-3 TGTGCCAGCAGCTTAGACCGGGTACCCTACAATGAGCAGTTCTTC CASSLDRVPYNEQFF
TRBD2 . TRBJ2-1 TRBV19 TGTGCCAGTATTAAAACTGGACTAGCGGGAGGGCCCTTCAATGAGCAGTTCTTC CASIKTGLAGGPFNEQFF
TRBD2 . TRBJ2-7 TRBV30 TGTGCCTGGAGCTCACTAGCGGGAACCTACGAGCAGTACTTC CAWSSLAGTYEQYF
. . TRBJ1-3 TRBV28 TGTGCCAGCAGTACAGGGTACTCTGGAAACACCATATATTTT CASSTGYSGNTIYF
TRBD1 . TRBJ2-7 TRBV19 TGTGCCAGCGGGGACAGAACCTACGAGCAGTACTTC CASGDRTYEQYF
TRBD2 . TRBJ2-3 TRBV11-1 TGTGCCAGCAGCTTAGGACTAGCGGGATTAACAGATACGCAGTATTTT CASSLGLAGLTDTQYF
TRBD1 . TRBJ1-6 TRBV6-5 TGTGCCAGCAGTTACGCGGGACAGGGGGGTAATTCACCCCTCCACTTT CASSYAGQGGNSPLHF
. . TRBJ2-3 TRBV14 TGTGCCAGCAGCCAAGAATGGACTAACACAGATACGCAGTATTTT CASSQEWTNTDTQYF
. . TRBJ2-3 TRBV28 TGTGCCAGCAGATCCCCAGGAGGAGGCACAGATACGCAGTATTTT CASRSPGGGTDTQYF
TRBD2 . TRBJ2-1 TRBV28 TGTGCCAGCAGACGCAGGACTAGCGGGAGCCTCTCCTACAATGAGCAGTTCTTC CASRRRTSGSLSYNEQFF
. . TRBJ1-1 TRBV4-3 TGCGCCAGCAGCCAAGAATGGGGGGCCTTGAACACTGAAGCTTTCTTT CASSQEWGALNTEAFF
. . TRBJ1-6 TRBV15 TGTGCCACCAGCAGAGAGGGGGAACCCCTCCACTTT CATSREGEPLHF
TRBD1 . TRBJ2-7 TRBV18 TGTGCCAGCTCACCGCAGGGGACAGGGAACGAGCAGTACTTC CASSPQGTGNEQYF
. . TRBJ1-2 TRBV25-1 TGTGCCAGCAGTGATGACACCCAGGTCTATGGCTACACCTTC CASSDDTQVYGYTF
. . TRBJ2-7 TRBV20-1 TGCAGTGCTAGAGAAGATTACGAGCAGTACTTC CSAREDYEQYF
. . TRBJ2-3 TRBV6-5 TGTGCCAGCAGTTCCCCAGATACGCAGTATTTT CASSSPDTQYF
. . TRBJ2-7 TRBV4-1 TGCGCCAGCAGCCAAGCCTACGAGCAGTACTTC CASSQAYEQYF
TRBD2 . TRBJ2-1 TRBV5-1 TGCGCCAGCAGCTTGGGGCTAGCGGGCTACAATGAGCAGTTCTTC CASSLGLAGYNEQFF
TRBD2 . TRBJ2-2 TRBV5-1 TGCGCCAGCACGGGACTAGCGGGAGTAAAGACCGGGGAGCTGTTTTTT CASTGLAGVKTGELFF
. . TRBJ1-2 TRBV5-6 TGTGCCAGCAGCTTGGACCGCGACTATGGCTACACCTTC CASSLDRDYGYTF
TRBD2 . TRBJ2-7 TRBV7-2 TGTGCCTCTAGCGGAGCCTACGAGCAGTACTTC CASSGAYEQYF
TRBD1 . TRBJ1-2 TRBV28 TGTGCCAGCAGTCGAGTGCACAGGGGGCCGAGCTATGGCTACACCTTC CASSRVHRGPSYGYTF
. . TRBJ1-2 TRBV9 TGTGCCAGCAGCGTAGACGTCGGGGGAATTGGTGGCTACACCTTC CASSVDVGGIGGYTF
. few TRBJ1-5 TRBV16 TGTGCCAGCAGCCAAGACGGGGATAGCAATCAGCCCCAGCATTTT CASSQDGDSNQPQHF
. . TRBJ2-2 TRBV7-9 TGTGCCAGCAGCTTAGTTAGCGAGGCCGGGGAGCTGTTTTTT CASSLVSEAGELFF
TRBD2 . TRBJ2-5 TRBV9 TGTGCCAGCAGCTCGATACCCCGCCCCGGGAGGGAGAAAGAGACCCAGTACTTC CASSSIPRPGREKETQYF
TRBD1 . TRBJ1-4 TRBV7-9 TGTGCCAGCAGCTTAGCTGGACAGGGTGAAAATGAAAAACTGTTTTTT CASSLAGQGENEKLFF
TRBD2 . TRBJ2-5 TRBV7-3 TGTGCCAGCAGCTTAGGTGCTAGCGGAGGGCAAGAGACCCAGTACTTC CASSLGASGGQETQYF
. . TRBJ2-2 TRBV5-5 TGTGCCAGCAGCTTAAACCCCGACAGTGCCGGGGAGCTGTTTTTT CASSLNPDSAGELFF
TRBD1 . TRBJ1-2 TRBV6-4 TGTGCCAGCAGTGACTCGTACAGGGGGCGCCGAGGCTATGGCTACACCTTC CASSDSYRGRRGYGYTF
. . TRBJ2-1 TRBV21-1 TGTGCCAGCAGTAACCGGACAGTTCCCTCCTACAATGAGCAGTTCTTC CASSNRTVPSYNEQFF
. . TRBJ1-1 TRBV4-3 TGCGCCAGCAGCCAATTGTTAGGCGGGGGGCAGAACACTGAAGCTTTCTTT CASSQLLGGGQNTEAFF
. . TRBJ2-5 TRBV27 TGTGCCAGCAGTTTATCTGGGGGAGGGACCCAGTACTTC CASSLSGGGTQYF
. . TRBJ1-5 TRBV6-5 TGTGCCAGCAGTTACGGCAGAGGCAATCAGCCCCAGCATTTT CASSYGRGNQPQHF
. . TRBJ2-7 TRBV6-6 TGTGCCAGCAGTTACGCCTACACAACCGCCTACGAGCAGTACTTC CASSYAYTTAYEQYF
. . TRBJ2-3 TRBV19 TGTGCCAGTAGTATAATAACAGCTAGTGCTAGCACAGATACGCAGTATTTT CASSIITASASTDTQYF
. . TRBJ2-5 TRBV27 TGTGCCAGCCGACGCTGGGGGCAACAAGAGACCCAGTACTTC CASRRWGQQETQYF
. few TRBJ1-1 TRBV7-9 TGTGCCAGCAGCTTAGGAACCATGAACACTGAAGCTTTCTTT CASSLGTMNTEAFF
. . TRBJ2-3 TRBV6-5 TGTGCCAGCAGTTACGCGTGGCTAGTGGCAGCCGATACGCAGTATTTT CASSYAWLVAADTQYF
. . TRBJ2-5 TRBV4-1 TGCGCCAGCAGCCAAGATCAAGGACAGGGAGGGGAGACCCAGTACTTC CASSQDQGQGGETQYF
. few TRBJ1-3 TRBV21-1 TGTGCCAGCAGCAAAGGGAGGGAGACGGGAAACACCATATATTTT CASSKGRETGNTIYF
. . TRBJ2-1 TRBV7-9 TGTGCCAGCAGCTTAGCTAGACTCAATGAGCAGTTCTTC CASSLARLNEQFF
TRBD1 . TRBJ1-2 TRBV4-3 TGCGCCAGCAGCCAAGATCCACAGGGGGCCTATGGCTACACCTTC CASSQDPQGAYGYTF
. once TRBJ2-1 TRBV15 TGTGCCACCAGCAGGAGGTCTTATGAGCAGTTCTTC CATSRRSYEQFF
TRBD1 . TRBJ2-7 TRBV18 TGTGCCAGCTCACCGAAGACAGGGGGCTACGAGCAGTACTTC CASSPKTGGYEQYF
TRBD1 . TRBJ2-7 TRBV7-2 TGTGCCAGCAGCTCATACAGGGGGCCATACGAGCAGTACTTC CASSSYRGPYEQYF
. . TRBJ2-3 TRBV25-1 TGTGCCAGCAGTGAATTATGGGGAACAGATACGCAGTATTTT CASSELWGTDTQYF
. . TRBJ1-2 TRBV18 TGTGCCAGCTCACCATCAACGGGGGGCGGTGGCTACACCTTC CASSPSTGGGGYTF
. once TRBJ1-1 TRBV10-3 TGTGCCATCAGTGAGCCAGAGAACACTGAAGCTTTCTTT CAISEPENTEAFF
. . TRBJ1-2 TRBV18 TGTGCCAGCTCACACACCCGACCGAGAGGGGCTGACTATGGCTACACCTTC CASSHTRPRGADYGYTF
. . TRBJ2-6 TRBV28 TGTGCCAGCAGTACCAGGGAGACTGGGGCCAACGTCCTGACTTTC CASSTRETGANVLTF
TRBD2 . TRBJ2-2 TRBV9 TGTGCCAGCAGCTTTGGGACTAGCGGGAACACCGGGGAGCTGTTTTTT CASSFGTSGNTGELFF